This T cell receptor beta chain emerged from a study of cytomegalovirus exposure and HLA in healthy donors. With 60 Vbeta and 13 Jbeta primers, the PCR was carried out. Assay used: immunoSEQ multiplex PCR; TCRdb lists only in-frame clones, some missing. The table shows about 150,000 clones, with 68% occurring only once. CDR3 size: 13 residues. The V gene end was trimmed by 8 bases and the J gene end by 3 bases; junction bases not matched to a gene: 4. Germline V lookup: CDR1 WSHSY, CDR2 SAAADI. The origin of this receptor is a man aged 30 to 45 in good health and CMV-seropositive. Sample: PBMCs. The chain couples TRBV10-2 to TRBJ2-7; 10 bases line up with TRBD1. CDR3 coding DNA: TGCGCCAGCGAGGACAGGGGGGACTACGAGCAGTACTTC. It codes for CASEDRGDYEQYF.